These 31 T cell receptor beta chains share one sample of origin, sequenced in a study of T cell repertoires in cytomegalovirus infection (dated 2019 in TCRdb). These receptors are not linked to any known antigen. Reading the label with the study, this specimen's treatment or condition is: in vitro stimulation with specific CMV peptide epitopes to enrich CMV-specific T cells. Sequenced using an Illumina HiSeq 1500. The public sequencing data were trimmed at Q25 with fastp and processed into clonotypes with MiXCR by TCRdb, which kept only in-frame beta chains. CDR3 protein duplicates are merged, each entry listing the most common genes and DNA. This sample is represented by roughly 280,000 distinct CDR3 sequences; approximately 22% of them were singletons. The biggest ten clones account for roughly a fifth of the sample. Sequencing used cultured PBMCs, obtained from culture after CMV antigen stimulation. The receptor set was obtained from a human donor in good health (CMV status not recorded). Some clones in this sample may be carry-over from other donors' samples.

This chain joins TRBV12-3 or TRBV12-4 and TRBJ2-1; D gene ambiguous. Trimming took off 3 bases at V and 4 bases at J, with 10 bases between the two ends. The CDR3 is made up of 14 amino acids. The CDR3 loop is CASSFGVGYNEQFF. Here the CDR3 DNA reads TGTGCCAGCAGTTTCGGTGTAGGATACAATGAGCAGTTCTTC.

This clonotype was detected ten times or more. The chain joins TRBV6-1 to TRBJ1-2; 8 nucleotides agree with TRBD1. Germline loops: CDR1 MNHNS, CDR2 SASEGT. The CDR3 consists of 11 residues. The V and J ends lost 9 bases and 8 bases, in that order; junction bases with no gene match: 5. CDR3 sequence reads: CASSQGAGYTF. CDR3 nucleotides: TGTGCCAGTAGTCAGGGGGCCGGCTACACCTTC.

J is TRBJ1-1 and V is TRBV2, with D possibly being TRBD1 (5 bases). This CDR3 is built from 15 residues. Germline V gene sequence: CDR1 SNHLY, CDR2 FYNNEI. Deletions cut 7 bases from V and 1 base from J, with 16 bases between. CDR3 region: CASTTLGGGNTEAFF. CDR3 in DNA: TGTGCCAGCACCACACTTGGGGGGGGGAACACTGAAGCTTTCTTT.

This clonotype occurred many times. This chain links TRBV7-3 with TRBJ2-7; TRBD2 might be the D (5 bases). The CDR3 covers 13 residues. Germline assignment: CDR1 SGHTA and CDR2 FQGTGA. Trimming shortened V by 5 bases and J by 5 bases, and 13 bases separated the two germline ends. For the CDR3, the DNA is TGTGCCAGCAGCCCATCAGCAGCGGACGAGCAGTACTTC. This sequence encodes CASSPSAADEQYF.

The chain recombines TRBV4-1 with TRBJ1-1; 7 nucleotides line up with TRBD1. The CDR3 spans 16 residues. The trim removed 0 bases at V and 5 bases at J, leaving 9 bases unmatched. The germline V gene encodes CDR1 MGHRA and CDR2 YSYEKL. CDR3 coding DNA: TGCGCCAGCAGCCAAGATCCCGGGCAGGGGGTTACTGAAGCTTTCTTT. Translated: CASSQDPGQGVTEAFF.

This clonotype was detected many times. This chain joins TRBV7-8 and TRBJ2-1, with D perhaps matching TRBD1 or TRBD2 (5 bases each). Per germline, CDR1 SGHVS and CDR2 FQNEAQ. The germline V and J ends were trimmed by 5 bases and 4 bases, with 12 bases remaining between them. This CDR3 comprises 14 residues. The CDR3 here is CASSPRDPYNEQFF. The CDR3 DNA reads TGTGCCAGCAGCCCCCGGGACCCGTACAATGAGCAGTTCTTC. The full variable domain, its missing parts supplied by reference TRBV7-8 and TRBJ2-1, is GAGVSQSPRYKVAKRGQDVALRCDPISGHVSLFWYQQALGQGPEFLTYFQNEAQLDKSGLPSDRFFAERPEGSVSTLKIQRTQQEDSAVYLCASSPRDPYNEQFFGPGTRLTVL.

This chain joins TRBV11-2 and TRBJ2-3, with D possibly matching TRBD1 (5 bases). The CDR3 has 14 residues. Trimming removed 5 bases from V and 5 bases from J, with 14 bases in between. Germline V CDR1 and CDR2: SGHAT, FQNNGV. The CDR3 DNA reads as TGTGCCAGCAGCCAGGGCTGGGGCGAAGATACGCAGTATTTT. The encoded protein is CASSQGWGEDTQYF.

In its sample, this clonotype was seen a few times. This chain links TRBV7-3 with TRBJ2-1; TRBD2 matches at 11 bases. Per germline, CDR1 SGHTA and CDR2 FQGTGA. The junction had 6 bases not matched to a gene; V was cut back by 0 bases and J by 8 bases. This CDR3 comprises 16 residues. CDR3 sequence: CASSLTLAGGADEQFF. Here the CDR3 DNA reads TGTGCCAGCAGCTTAACTCTAGCGGGAGGTGCGGATGAGCAGTTCTTC.

Notes on this clonotype: At one end the junction does not follow the germline gene, possibly because of a read error. This chain links TRBV4-1 with TRBJ1-2, with D possibly being TRBD1 (5 bases). The CDR3 covers 15 residues. The germline V gene encodes CDR1 MGHRA and CDR2 YSYEKL. Here the CDR3 reads CASSQEGTPNYGYTF. The CDR3 nucleotides read TGCGCCAGCAGCCAAGAAGGGACCCCTAATTATGGCTACACCTTC.

The CDR3 protein is CASSFYGTRDIQYF. The CDR3, as DNA: TGTGCCAGCAGCTTTTACGGGACTCGGGACATTCAGTACTTC. The J gene is TRBJ2-4, the V gene TRBV5-6; possible D gene TRBD2, 6 bases. Between the trimmed V and J ends, which lost 2 bases and 8 bases, there was a span of 14 bases. The germline gives CDR1 SGHDT, CDR2 YYEEEE. The CDR3 consists of 14 residues.

This clonotype was seen a few times. The rearrangement joins TRBV4-2 to TRBJ2-6; 11 positions match TRBD1. V shed 5 bases, J shed 4 bases, and the junction held 13 bases outside the gene matches. CDR1 and CDR2 from the germline V gene are LGHNA and YNFKEQ. There are 19 residues in the CDR3. The DNA for the CDR3 is TGTGCCAGCAGCGGAGGGACAGGGGGGCCTACAATAGGGGCCAACGTCCTGACTTTC. Protein sequence: CASSGGTGGPTIGANVLTF.

J is TRBJ2-4 and V is TRBV6-2 or TRBV6-3, with TRBD1 identical over 7 bases. V lost 4 bases, J lost 6 bases, and 9 bases stayed unmatched. The CDR3 runs to 15 residues. CDR1 MNHEY and CDR2 SVGEGT come from the germline V gene. The CDR3 spells CASSSPGTEGNIQYF. Written as DNA, the CDR3 is TGTGCCAGCAGTTCTCCCGGGACAGAAGGAAACATTCAGTACTTC.

The chain links TRBV12-3 or TRBV12-4 to TRBJ2-3; D is possibly TRBD2 (6 bases). The CDR3 is made up of 15 amino acids. V lost 3 bases, J lost 0 bases, and 10 bases lay in between. The CDR3, as DNA: TGTGCCAGCAGTTTCCCCGGGACTAGCACAGATACGCAGTATTTT. It is translated as CASSFPGTSTDTQYF.

This chain connects TRBV6-6 to TRBJ2-7; TRBD2 aligns across 14 bases. V lost 4 bases, J lost 2 bases, and 7 bases stayed unmatched. The CDR3 is 17 residues long. Germline values: CDR1 MNHNY, CDR2 SVGAGI (reference sequence). The CDR3 DNA follows: TGTGCCAGCAGTTCCGGGACTAGCGGGAGCGGAACCTACGAGCAGTACTTC. Translating it yields CASSSGTSGSGTYEQYF.

V gene TRBV19 combines with J gene TRBJ2-2; D might be TRBD2 (6 bases). V was pared by 3 bases and J by 4 bases, with 12 bases between. Germline V gene data show CDR1 as LNHDA and CDR2 as SQIVND (reference sequence). CDR3 size: 15 residues. CDR3 loop: CASSMGLLSTGELFF. CDR3 DNA: TGTGCCAGTAGTATGGGACTCCTATCCACCGGGGAGCTGTTTTTT.

This clonotype was seen more than once but under ten times. Written as DNA, the CDR3 is TGTGCCAGCAGCTTAGGGGGAGTTACCGTCGGGGATACGCAGTATTTT. Translated: CASSLGGVTVGDTQYF. The chain links TRBV7-2 to TRBJ2-3; tentatively, D is TRBD2 (5 bases). V was cut by 1 base and J by 6 bases, with 17 bases left in between. Per the germline V gene, CDR1 is SGHTA and CDR2 is FQGNSA. The CDR3 sequence is 16 residues long.

This clonotype was counted at least ten times. This sequence joins TRBV12-3 or TRBV12-4 and TRBJ2-7; D not certain. V was trimmed by 6 bases and J by 6 bases, leaving 12 bases between them. This CDR3 region has 12 residues. Written as DNA, the CDR3 is TGTGCCAGCAGGATAAAGGGTGGCGAGCAGTACTTC. Its protein product is CASRIKGGEQYF.

The DNA for the CDR3 is TGTGCCAGCACCGAAGTCAGAGGGCTCGGCACAGATACGCAGTATTTT. This encodes CASTEVRGLGTDTQYF. This rearrangement joins TRBV6-2 or TRBV6-3 to TRBJ2-3; D might be TRBD2 (5 bases). The germline CDR1 and CDR2 sequences are MNHEY and SVGEGT. The CDR3 has 16 residues. Deletions cut 7 bases from V and 1 base from J, with 18 bases between.

The CDR3 here is CASSFGVTGELFF. The CDR3 DNA reads TGTGCCAGCAGCTTCGGGGTCACCGGGGAGCTGTTTTTT. The chain recombines TRBV7-2 with TRBJ2-2; perhaps TRBD2 as D (5 bases). This CDR3 comprises 13 residues. CDR1 and CDR2 (germline): SGHTA, FQGNSA. V gave up 3 bases and J gave up 4 bases, with 6 bases separating them.

This clonotype came up many times. The V and J genes are TRBV28 and TRBJ1-2; 10 nucleotides match TRBD1. The CDR3 has 16 amino acids. The germline V gene has CDR1 MDHEN and CDR2 SYDVKM. V lost 10 bases and J lost 6; bases outside the gene matches: 17. The CDR3 coding sequence is TGTGCCATTTCACCGGGGGGGACAGGGGTTTCGGATGGCTACACCTTC. Translating gives CAISPGGTGVSDGYTF.

This clonotype occurred once. J is TRBJ1-3 and V is TRBV18; D gene ambiguous. Germline CDR1 reads KGHSH; CDR2 reads LQKENI. With 2 bases removed from V and 3 bases from J, the gap between germline ends came to 11 bases. CDR3 length: 15 residues. For the CDR3, the DNA is TGTGCCAGCTCACCAGCGAACGGGGTTGGAAACACCATATATTTT. Its protein product is CASSPANGVGNTIYF.

The chain couples TRBV11-2 to TRBJ2-6, with no clear D. Germline values: CDR1 SGHAT, CDR2 FQNNGV. The CDR3 is 15 amino acids. V was shortened by 3 bases and J by 1 base, with 7 bases between the two germline ends. CDR3 coding DNA: TGTGCCAGCAGCTTGGGTATTTCTGGGGCCAACGTCCTGACTTTC. It specifies CASSLGISGANVLTF.

This clonotype was observed a few times. J is TRBJ1-1 and V is TRBV27; 9 nucleotides line up with TRBD1. The CDR3 totals 15 residues. The ends lost 4 bases at V and 0 bases at J; junction bases unmatched: 3. The germline gives CDR1 MNHEY, CDR2 SMNVEV (reference sequence). The CDR3 bases are TGTGCCAGCAGTTCGGACAGGGGCGTGAACACTGAAGCTTTCTTT. Translation gives CASSSDRGVNTEAFF.

The rearrangement links TRBV6-5 to TRBJ1-1; TRBD1 is a possible D gene (5 bases). The CDR3 is made up of 14 amino acids. Trimming took off 4 bases at V and 2 bases at J, with 11 bases between the two ends. CDR1 and CDR2 from the germline V gene are MNHEY and SVGAGI. CDR3 residues: CASSLETANTEAFF. In DNA form, the CDR3 reads TGTGCCAGCAGTTTGGAGACAGCAAACACTGAAGCTTTCTTT.

J is TRBJ2-3 and V is TRBV11-3; perhaps D is TRBD1 or TRBD2 (5 bases each). This CDR3 region has 14 residues. Per the germline V gene, CDR1 is SGHNT and CDR2 is YENEEA. With 8 bases removed from V and 5 bases from J, the gap between germline ends came to 17 bases. The CDR3 sequence: CASGTASSGDTQYF. CDR3 nucleotides: TGTGCCAGCGGGACGGCTAGCTCCGGAGATACGCAGTATTTT.

This chain joins TRBV7-9 and TRBJ2-1, with TRBD2 matching 10 bases. The germline CDR1 and CDR2 sequences are SEHNR and FQNEAQ (reference sequence). The CDR3 is 16 residues long. Germline trimming cut 5 bases from V and 5 bases from J; bases unmatched to any gene: 9. The CDR3 DNA is TGTGCCAGCAGCCCCGGGACTAGCGCCTCAAACAATGAGCAGTTCTTC. Translated, it gives CASSPGTSASNNEQFF.

There are many counts of this clonotype. The chain carries TRBV7-2 and TRBJ2-5, with D maybe TRBD2 (5 bases). The CDR3 spans 14 residues. V dropped 0 bases and J dropped 5 bases, with 10 bases sitting between them. The germline V gene has CDR1 SGHTA and CDR2 FQGNSA. CDR3: CASSLAGAVETQYF. The CDR3 coding sequence is TGTGCCAGCAGCTTAGCGGGAGCGGTGGAGACCCAGTACTTC.

Only a few counts were recorded for this clonotype. The rearrangement uses TRBV27 and TRBJ2-1; 9 bases fit TRBD2. Germline loops: CDR1 MNHEY, CDR2 SMNVEV (reference sequence). V lost 5 bases to trimming and J lost 7 bases; unmatched junction nucleotides: 12. The CDR3 is 16 amino acids. As DNA, the CDR3 is TGTGCCAGCAGTCCTATTGAGGTAGCGGGAGTTAATGAGCAGTTCTTC. Translation gives CASSPIEVAGVNEQFF.

This clonotype showed up just a few times. This sequence joins TRBV11-3 and TRBJ2-6; D gene uncertain. Germline-derived CDR1 and CDR2 are SGHNT and YENEEA. V lost 2 bases and J lost 2, with 10 bases in between. The length of the CDR3 is 16 residues. Here the CDR3 DNA reads TGTGCCAGCAGCTTAAATATAGGACCTGGGGCCAACGTCCTGACTTTC. Its translation: CASSLNIGPGANVLTF.

This chain uses TRBV11-3 with TRBJ2-1, with 15 bases fitting TRBD2. The CDR3 is 17 residues long. Germline V gene data show CDR1 as SGHNT and CDR2 as YENEEA. J gave up 5 bases and V 4 bases, and 6 bases lay outside the gene matches. The CDR3 DNA reads TGTGCCAGCAGCTCCGGGACTAGCGGGAGGCAAAACAATGAGCAGTTCTTC. Residues: CASSSGTSGRQNNEQFF.

This clonotype was seen only a few times. CDR3 sequence reads: CASSHSWYEQYF. CDR3 DNA sequence: TGTGCCAGCAGTCATAGTTGGTACGAGCAGTACTTC. The rearrangement joins TRBV5-6 to TRBJ2-7; no clear D gene. The V gene lost 5 bases and the J gene lost 4 bases, with 10 bases spanning the gap. Germline V gene sequence: CDR1 SGHDT, CDR2 YYEEEE. The CDR3 contains 12 residues. The variable domain in full, completed from reference TRBV5-6 and TRBJ2-7, reads DAGVTQSPTHLIKTRGQQVTLRCSPKSGHDTVSWYQQALGQGPQFIFQYYEEEERQRGNFPDRFSGHQFPNYSSELNVNALLLGDSALYLCASSHSWYEQYFGPGTRLTVT.